This passage covers 7 T cell receptor beta chains from one sample sequenced in a study of blood T cell repertoires in COVID-19. TCRdb keeps only in-frame clones here, not all; method: immunoSEQ multiplex PCR. In the table there are 150,000 to 200,000 clones, 86% of which are singletons. Source material: peripheral blood. The receptors stem from a woman aged 55 to 70 with COVID-19, enrolled during active disease.

The sample holds one count of this clone. This rearrangement joins TRBV27 to TRBJ2-6; the D gene is possibly TRBD1 (6 bases). V gave up 2 bases and J gave up 1 base, with 6 bases separating them. The CDR3 spans 15 residues. Germline V gene data show CDR1 as MNHEY and CDR2 as SMNVEV (reference sequence). Written as DNA, the CDR3 is TGTGCCAGCAGTTTAAGGGGGTCTGGGGCCAACGTCCTGACTTTC. Encoded protein: CASSLRGSGANVLTF.

The J gene is TRBJ1-6, the V gene TRBV28; tentatively, D is TRBD1 (6 bases). Per germline, CDR1 MDHEN and CDR2 SYDVKM. This CDR3 has 14 amino acids. Trimming pared 6 bases from V and 5 bases from J, leaving 11 bases between. CDR3 DNA sequence: TGTGCCAGCAGCTTAGACAGGAATAATTCACCCCTCCACTTT. This sequence encodes CASSLDRNNSPLHF.

The J gene is TRBJ2-7, the V gene TRBV24-1; 8 nucleotides agree with TRBD1. This CDR3 has 14 amino acids. Per germline, CDR1 KGHDR and CDR2 SFDVKD. Losses at the gene ends were 4 bases for V and 2 bases for J; bases not matched to a gene: 3. The CDR3, as DNA: TGTGCCACCAGTGAGGCAGGGGGCCCCTACGAGCAGTACTTC. It is translated as CATSEAGGPYEQYF.

CDR3 coding DNA: TGTGCCAGCAGCTTAGCGGTAGGAGCGGGAACCGGGGAGCTGTTTTTT. Translated: CASSLAVGAGTGELFF. This chain links TRBV11-3 with TRBJ2-2; 7 bases are a match to TRBD2. The CDR3 loop spans 16 amino acids. V lost 1 base to trimming and J lost 5 bases; unmatched junction nucleotides: 7. CDR1 and CDR2 (germline): SGHNT, YENEEA.

The chain uses TRBV4-1 and TRBJ2-7; D is perhaps TRBD2 (5 bases). The CDR3 runs to 14 residues. Germline assignment: CDR1 MGHRA and CDR2 YSYEKL. Trimming took off 4 bases at V and 2 bases at J, with 12 bases between the two ends. The CDR3 reads CASSPAGGAYEQYF. The CDR3 coding sequence is TGCGCCAGCAGCCCGGCAGGAGGAGCCTACGAGCAGTACTTC.

J is TRBJ2-3 and V is TRBV5-4; 8 nucleotides align to TRBD1. CDR3 length: 14 amino acids. J gave up 4 bases and V 4 bases, and 5 bases lay outside the gene matches. Germline-derived CDR1 and CDR2 are SGHNT and YYREEE (reference sequence). The CDR3 coding sequence is TGTGCCAGCAGCAAGGACAGGGTTCCAGATACGCAGTATTTT. Its translation: CASSKDRVPDTQYF.

This clone appeared a few times. The chain couples TRBV5-4 to TRBJ2-7; TRBD1 aligns across 7 bases. V dropped 1 base and J dropped 2; count of bases not matched to a gene: 3. The CDR3 covers 14 residues. From germline, CDR1 is SGHNT and CDR2 YYREEE (reference sequence). The CDR3 sequence: CASSLTGAAYEQYF. The CDR3 nucleotides read TGTGCCAGCAGCTTGACAGGGGCGGCCTACGAGCAGTACTTC.